This T cell receptor beta chain derives from a study of cytomegalovirus exposure and HLA in healthy donors. Regarding the study as a whole: A highly shared variant cluster was judged a likely technical artifact.

Germline V gene sequence: CDR1 MNHEY, CDR2 SVGAGI. After removal of 10 bases from V and 7 bases from J, the junction contained 13 bases not matched to a gene. CDR3 length equals 14 residues. With regard to this clone: Its specificity is not known.

Vbeta (60) and Jbeta (13) primers were used in the PCR. Sequenced by immunoSEQ multiplex PCR; TCRdb stores in-frame clones only, minus some. The data contain 55,000 to 65,000 clones, less than 90% of them singletons. The sequenced material came from PBMCs. V gene TRBV6-5 combines with J gene TRBJ2-1; 7 nucleotides align to TRBD2. This clonotype was obtained from a female donor in good health and CMV-seronegative. CDR3 DNA: TGTGCCACCTTCCGCGGGGGAGGTGGGAATGAGCAGTTCTTC. This translates into CATFRGGGGNEQFF.